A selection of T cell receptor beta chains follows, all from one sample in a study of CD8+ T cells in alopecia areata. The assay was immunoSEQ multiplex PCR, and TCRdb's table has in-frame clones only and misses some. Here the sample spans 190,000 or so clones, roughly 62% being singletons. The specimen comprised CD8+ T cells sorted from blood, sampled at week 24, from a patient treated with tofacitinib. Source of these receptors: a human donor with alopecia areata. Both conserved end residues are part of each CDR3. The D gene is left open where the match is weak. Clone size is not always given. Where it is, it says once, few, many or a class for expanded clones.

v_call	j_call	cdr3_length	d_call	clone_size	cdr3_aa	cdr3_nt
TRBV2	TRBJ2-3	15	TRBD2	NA	CAGRLAGTPTDTQYF	TGTGCCGGACGACTAGCGGGGACCCCCACAGATACGCAGTATTTT
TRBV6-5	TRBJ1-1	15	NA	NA	CASSYLSPPNTEAFF	TGTGCCAGCAGTTACTTATCTCCCCCGAACACTGAAGCTTTCTTT
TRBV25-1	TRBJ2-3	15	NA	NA	CASSEQGDRTDTQYF	TGTGCCAGCAGTGAACAAGGGGATCGCACAGATACGCAGTATTTT
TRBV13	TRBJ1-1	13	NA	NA	CASSLGGITEAFF	TGTGCCAGCAGCTTGGGCGGGATTACTGAAGCTTTCTTT
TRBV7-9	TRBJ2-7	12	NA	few	CASTTGSYEQYF	TGTGCCAGCACGACGGGATCCTACGAGCAGTACTTC
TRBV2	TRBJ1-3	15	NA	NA	CASSEWQVSGNTIYF	TGTGCCAGCAGTGAATGGCAAGTCTCTGGAAACACCATATATTTT
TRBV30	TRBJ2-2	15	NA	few	CAWSGEGAGTGELFF	TGTGCCTGGAGTGGGGAGGGGGCCGGCACCGGGGAGCTGTTTTTT
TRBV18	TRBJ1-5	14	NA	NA	CASSGTSGNQPQHF	TGTGCCAGCTCCGGGACTTCGGGCAATCAGCCCCAGCATTTT
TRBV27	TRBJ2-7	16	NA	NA	CASSGIVQGGPYEQYF	TGTGCCAGCAGTGGAATCGTTCAGGGGGGGCCTTACGAGCAGTACTTC
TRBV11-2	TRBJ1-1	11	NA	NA	CASSSARWAFF	TGTGCCAGCAGCTCCGCCCGGTGGGCTTTCTTT
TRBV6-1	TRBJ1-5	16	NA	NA	CASSEGIGHSNQPQHF	TGTGCCAGCAGTGAAGGGATCGGGCATAGCAATCAGCCCCAGCATTTT
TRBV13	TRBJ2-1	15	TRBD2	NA	CASSFSSGGYNEQFF	TGTGCCAGCAGTTTTTCTAGCGGGGGGTACAATGAGCAGTTCTTC
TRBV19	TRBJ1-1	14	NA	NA	CASSIGQGNTEAFF	TGTGCCAGTAGTATTGGGCAGGGGAACACTGAAGCTTTCTTT
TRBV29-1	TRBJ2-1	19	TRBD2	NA	CSVNPGPSGGPSSYNEQFF	TGCAGCGTCAATCCAGGGCCTAGCGGGGGCCCTAGCTCCTACAATGAGCAGTTCTTC
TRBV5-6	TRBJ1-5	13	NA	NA	CASSDTLGQPQHF	TGTGCCAGCAGCGACACCTTAGGGCAGCCCCAGCATTTT
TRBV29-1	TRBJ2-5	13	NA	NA	CSVLWADQETQYF	TGCAGCGTTCTCTGGGCAGACCAAGAGACCCAGTACTTC
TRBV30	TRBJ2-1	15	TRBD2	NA	CAWSVLAGDTGEQFF	TGTGCCTGGAGTGTATTAGCGGGGGACACCGGGGAGCAGTTCTTC
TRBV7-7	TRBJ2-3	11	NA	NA	CASSFTDTQYF	TGTGCTAGCAGCTTCACAGATACGCAGTATTTT
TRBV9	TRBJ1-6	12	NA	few	CASSEANSPLHF	TGTGCCAGCAGCGAAGCGAATTCACCCCTCCACTTT
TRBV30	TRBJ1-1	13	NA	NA	CAWSGAVNTEAFF	TGTGCCTGGAGTGGGGCGGTGAACACTGAAGCTTTCTTT
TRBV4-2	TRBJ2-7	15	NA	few	CASSQDLLGGDEQYF	TGTGCCAGCAGCCAAGATTTGTTAGGGGGAGACGAGCAGTACTTC
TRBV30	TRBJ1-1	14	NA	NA	CAWSVSPGWTEAFF	TGTGCCTGGAGTGTATCTCCAGGGTGGACTGAAGCTTTCTTT
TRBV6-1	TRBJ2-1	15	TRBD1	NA	CASSEAPDRTNEQFF	TGTGCCAGCAGTGAAGCCCCGGACAGGACCAATGAGCAGTTCTTC
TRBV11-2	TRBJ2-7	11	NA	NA	CASRVGTEQYF	TGTGCCAGCAGGGTGGGAACCGAGCAGTACTTC
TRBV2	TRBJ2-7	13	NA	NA	CASRTGTSYEQYF	TGTGCCAGCAGGACCGGGACAAGCTACGAGCAGTACTTC
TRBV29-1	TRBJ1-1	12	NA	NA	CSVEGQNTEAFF	TGCAGCGTTGAGGGTCAGAACACTGAAGCTTTCTTT
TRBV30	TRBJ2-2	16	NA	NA	CASPSPGTPNTGELFF	TGTGCCTCCCCGAGCCCCGGGACACCGAACACCGGGGAGCTGTTTTTT
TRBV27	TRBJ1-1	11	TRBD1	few	CASSKTGEAFF	TGTGCCAGCAGCAAGACAGGGGAAGCTTTCTTT